These 32 T cell receptor beta chains were sequenced from one sample in a study of T cells in Graves' hyperthyroidism and ophthalmopathy. Authors of the study amplified TCR beta CDR3 regions from RNA transcripts. First-round RT-PCR with HTBI primers amplified the TCR CDR3 region. TCRdb itself ran the multiplex PCR reads through MiXCR, one entry per CDR3 protein. The repertoire holds some 250,000 distinct CDR3 sequences, with roughly 15% as singletons. Sequenced: blood. The receptors originated from a woman aged 45-59 years with Graves' hyperthyroidism that later progressed to Graves' ophthalmopathy.

This clonotype was picked up many times. The chain recombines TRBV3-1 with TRBJ2-5; 7 positions agree with TRBD1. This CDR3 is built from 14 residues. Germline V lookup: CDR1 LGHDT, CDR2 YNNKEL (reference sequence). J gave up 4 bases and V 4 bases, and 6 bases lay outside the gene matches. The chain's CDR3 is CASSLEGAGETQYF. The CDR3 bases are TGTGCCAGCAGCCTAGAGGGGGCAGGAGAGACCCAGTACTTC.

The rearrangement joins TRBV12-3 or TRBV12-4 to TRBJ2-3, with TRBD2 identical over 14 bases. V was pared by 6 bases and J by 5 bases, with 10 bases of the junction left unmatched. The CDR3 contains 17 residues. CDR3 DNA: TGTGCCAGCAGGGCTCCAGGACTAGCGGGAGGTCAAGATACGCAGTATTTT. It is translated as CASRAPGLAGGQDTQYF.

This clonotype was seen only a few times. The chain recombines TRBV9 with TRBJ1-2; D gene ambiguous. With 0 bases removed from V and 3 bases from J, the gap between germline ends came to 6 bases. This CDR3 is 13 amino acids long. CDR1 and CDR2 (germline): SGDLS, YYNGEE. CDR3 bases: TGTGCCAGCAGCGTAGAAAGGGACTATGGCTACACCTTC. It is translated as CASSVERDYGYTF.

This clonotype was detected many times. The chain is built from TRBV15 and TRBJ2-7, with 8 bases lining up with TRBD2. Per germline, CDR1 LNHNV and CDR2 YYDKDF (reference sequence). The CDR3 has 16 amino acids. V gave up 0 bases and J gave up 2 bases; unmatched junction bases: 6. CDR3 bases: TGTGCCACCAGCAGAGATAGGGTAGCGGGGACCTACGAGCAGTACTTC. Amino acids: CATSRDRVAGTYEQYF. The full variable domain, its missing parts supplied by reference TRBV15 and TRBJ2-7, is DAMVIQNPRYQVTQFGKPVTLSCSQTLNHNVMYWYQQKSSQAPKLLFHYYDKDFNNEADTPDNFQSRRPNTSFCFLDIRSPGLGDTAMYLCATSRDRVAGTYEQYFGPGTRLTVT.

This clonotype was detected many times. The chain combines TRBV28 with TRBJ1-2; 7 nucleotides line up with TRBD1. The length of the CDR3 is 15 residues. Trimming cost V 4 bases and J 0 bases; bases outside gene matches: 5. Germline CDR1 and CDR2: MDHEN and SYDVKM. The CDR3 reads CASSSPGTANYGYTF. CDR3 in DNA: TGTGCCAGCAGTTCTCCCGGGACAGCTAACTATGGCTACACCTTC.

This clonotype was seen many times. The rearrangement uses TRBV7-9 and TRBJ2-1; 10 nucleotides align to TRBD2. The V gene end was trimmed by 7 bases and the J gene end by 9 bases; junction bases not matched to a gene: 15. This CDR3 is built from 16 residues. Per germline, CDR1 SEHNR and CDR2 FQNEAQ (reference sequence). This chain's CDR3 is CASISPPSGRSGEQFF. For the CDR3, the DNA is TGTGCCAGCATATCCCCACCTAGCGGGAGATCGGGTGAGCAGTTCTTC.

The rearrangement joins TRBV9 to TRBJ2-5; TRBD2 matches at 8 bases. Germline V gene lookup returns CDR1 SGDLS and CDR2 YYNGEE. The CDR3 has 15 residues. With 0 bases clipped from V and 4 bases from J, the junction kept 5 bases outside the gene matches. The chain's CDR3 is CASSVDVAGPETQYF. CDR3 nucleotides: TGTGCCAGCAGCGTAGATGTAGCGGGACCAGAGACCCAGTACTTC.

The J gene is TRBJ2-3, the V gene TRBV18; D gene ambiguous. The CDR3 extends over 18 amino acids. Germline CDR1 KGHSH, CDR2 LQKENI. V lost 3 bases to trimming and J lost 1 base, with 20 bases between them. CDR3 region: CASSPLASLTGRTDTQYF. The CDR3 DNA is TGTGCCAGCTCACCTCTGGCCTCCTTAACGGGTCGCACAGATACGCAGTATTTT. The full variable domain, completed using reference TRBV18 and TRBJ2-3, is NAGVMQNPRHLVRRRGQEARLRCSPMKGHSHVYWYRQLPEEGLKFMVYLQKENIIDESGMPKERFSAEFPKEGPSILRIQQVVRGDSAAYFCASSPLASLTGRTDTQYFGPGTRLTVL.

The chain carries TRBV9 and TRBJ2-7, with 9 nucleotides matching TRBD2. The CDR3 runs to 14 residues. In germline, CDR1 is SGDLS, CDR2 YYNGEE. Trimming removed 4 bases from V and 5 bases from J; junction bases left unmatched: 7. The CDR3 region is CASSLGLAANEQYF. The CDR3, as DNA: TGTGCCAGCAGCCTGGGACTAGCCGCCAACGAGCAGTACTTC.

This clonotype was seen at least ten times. This sequence joins TRBV11-2 and TRBJ2-5; 11 bases match TRBD2. Losses at the gene ends were 5 bases for V and 2 bases for J; bases not matched to a gene: 10. CDR3 length: 17 amino acids. Germline V gene lookup returns CDR1 SGHAT and CDR2 FQNNGV. CDR3 DNA sequence: TGTGCCAGCAGCCAAGGAGCTCTAGCGGGAGGTCAAGAGACCCAGTACTTC. Translating it yields CASSQGALAGGQETQYF.

This clonotype was counted ten times or more. V usage is TRBV19 and J usage is TRBJ2-1, with D tentatively TRBD2 (6 bases). Germline CDR1 LNHDA, CDR2 SQIVND (reference sequence). Trimming left V 5 bases short and J 0 bases short, with 14 bases between. This CDR3 region has 16 residues. The CDR3 loop is CASSLRAGNSYNEQFF. The CDR3 bases are TGTGCCAGTAGTCTCCGAGCGGGTAACTCCTACAATGAGCAGTTCTTC.

This clonotype was counted many times. The chain couples TRBV28 to TRBJ2-3; 14 nucleotides line up with TRBD2. Trimming at V came to 1 base and at J to 4 bases, leaving 13 bases not matched to a gene. The CDR3 spans 20 residues. Germline CDR1 reads MDHEN; CDR2 reads SYDVKM. CDR3 DNA: TGTGCCAGCAGTTTATCGTCCCCCTGGACTAGCGGGAGGCCCCCAGATACGCAGTATTTT. This sequence encodes CASSLSSPWTSGRPPDTQYF.

As concerns this clonotype: This sequence may be a read error, since a much larger clone differs from it by one base. The chain has TRBV5-1 and TRBJ2-2, with 10 bases lining up with TRBD1. The CDR3 contains 15 residues. Germline V gives CDR1 SGHRS, CDR2 YFSETQ. V lost 0 bases, J lost 7 bases, and 3 bases stayed unmatched. This CDR3 reads CASSLGDRGNGELFF. CDR3 nucleotides: TGCGCCAGCAGCTTGGGGGACAGGGGTAACGGGGAGCTGTTTTTT.

This clonotype has a count of ten or more. The J gene is TRBJ2-2, the V gene TRBV5-1; the D is unclear. From germline, CDR1 is SGHRS and CDR2 YFSETQ. Trimming removed 4 bases from V and 6 bases from J, with 10 bases in between. The CDR3 runs to 13 residues. CDR3 sequence reads: CASSGPISGELFF. The CDR3 nucleotides read TGCGCCAGCAGCGGGCCTATTTCCGGGGAGCTGTTTTTT.

The genes are TRBV9 and TRBJ2-3; D not certain. The CDR3 is made up of 14 amino acids. Germline CDR1 SGDLS, CDR2 YYNGEE. V dropped 2 bases and J dropped 8 bases, with 15 bases sitting between them. The CDR3 nucleotides are TGTGCCAGCAGCGTGGACGTGGGTAGAGGTACGCAGTATTTT. It encodes CASSVDVGRGTQYF.

This clonotype was recorded many times. The V gene is TRBV10-2, the J gene TRBJ2-7, with 7 bases fitting TRBD1. The CDR3 is 15 residues long. Germline-derived CDR1 and CDR2 are WSHSY and SAAADI. V lost 1 base and J lost 5; bases outside the gene matches: 8. CDR3: CASSEYRGSEDEQYF. The CDR3 region has the DNA TGCGCCAGCAGTGAGTACAGGGGATCGGAGGACGAGCAGTACTTC.

The table lists this clonotype with many counts. The chain uses TRBV28 and TRBJ1-2; D unclear. CDR3 length equals 12 residues. V was cut by 5 bases and J by 6 bases, with 10 bases left in between. Germline V gene sequence: CDR1 MDHEN, CDR2 SYDVKM. The CDR3 loop is CASSTPRDGYTF. As DNA, the CDR3 is TGTGCCAGCAGTACCCCCCGGGATGGCTACACCTTC.

This clonotype was observed many times. This rearrangement joins TRBV20-1 to TRBJ2-7, with TRBD1 identical over 8 bases. This CDR3 has 13 residues. J lost 6 bases, V lost 6 bases, and 10 bases had no gene match. Per the germline V gene, CDR1 is DFQATT and CDR2 is SNEGSKA (reference sequence). The CDR3 region has the DNA TGCAGTGCACCGACAGGGGTAGGTCGCGAGCAGTACTTC. Its translation is CSAPTGVGREQYF.

This clonotype was counted between two and nine times. A read error may explain this, as a much larger clone is one base away. The chain uses TRBV5-1 and TRBJ2-7; D unclear. Looked up from germline, CDR1 is SGHRS and CDR2 is YFSETQ. The CDR3 is 14 residues long. The CDR3 is CTSSALVDLREQYF. The CDR3 DNA reads as TGCACCAGCAGCGCGTTAGTCGATCTGAGGGAGCAGTACTTC.

V gene TRBV7-8 combines with J gene TRBJ1-2, with D uncertain. Trimming took off 1 base at V and 7 bases at J, with 10 bases between the two ends. The CDR3 has 13 residues. CDR1 and CDR2 (germline): SGHVS, FQNEAQ. The CDR3 is CASSLEQTGGYTF. The CDR3 DNA follows: TGTGCCAGCAGCTTAGAACAGACTGGTGGCTACACCTTC.

The rearrangement joins TRBV20-1 to TRBJ2-5; 12 bases map to TRBD1. Germline values: CDR1 DFQATT, CDR2 SNEGSKA (reference sequence). V was clipped by 0 bases and J by 5 bases; unmatched bases: 7. The CDR3 spans 16 residues. The CDR3 region is CSARDPGQGAWETQYF. In nucleotides, the CDR3 is TGCAGTGCTAGAGATCCGGGACAGGGGGCATGGGAGACCCAGTACTTC.

In its sample, this clonotype was seen many times. V usage is TRBV20-1 and J usage is TRBJ1-4; D not resolved. V lost 3 bases, J lost 5 bases, and 7 bases lay in between. The CDR3 runs 12 residues. Germline CDR1 is DFQATT and CDR2 is SNEGSKA (reference sequence). The CDR3 DNA reads TGCAGTGCTAGTCCTGGGAATGAAAAACTGTTTTTT. Translated, it gives CSASPGNEKLFF.

V is TRBV2 and J is TRBJ2-2; TRBD2 is a possible D gene (5 bases). CDR1 and CDR2 (germline): SNHLY, FYNNEI. Trimming stripped 7 bases from V and 5 bases from J, with 14 bases between. The CDR3 has 14 residues. The CDR3 here is CASTMVGETGELFF. The CDR3 DNA reads as TGTGCCAGCACCATGGTGGGAGAAACCGGGGAGCTGTTTTTT.

This clonotype showed up many times. The chain is built from TRBV28 and TRBJ2-7; D possibly corresponds to TRBD2 (6 bases). The germline V and J ends were trimmed by 5 bases and 4 bases, with 18 bases remaining between them. The germline gives CDR1 MDHEN, CDR2 SYDVKM. This CDR3 comprises 15 residues. CDR3 region: CASSPLGGASYEQYF. CDR3 DNA sequence: TGTGCCAGCAGTCCCTTGGGCGGGGCCTCTTACGAGCAGTACTTC. Complete variable domain (other parts from reference TRBV28 and TRBJ2-7): DVKVTQSSRYLVKRTGEKVFLECVQDMDHENMFWYRQDPGLGLRLIYFSYDVKMKEKGDIPEGYSVSREKKERFSLILESASTNQTSMYLCASSPLGGASYEQYFGPGTRLTVT.

The rearrangement links TRBV15 to TRBJ2-2, with D unclear. Germline values: CDR1 LNHNV, CDR2 YYDKDF (reference sequence). This CDR3 contains 16 residues. The V end was cut by 1 base, the J end by 1 base, with 10 bases between. CDR3 sequence: CATSRVPPQNTGELFF. Written as DNA, the CDR3 is TGTGCCACCAGCAGAGTTCCCCCACAGAACACCGGGGAGCTGTTTTTT.

Notes on this clonotype: A read error is possible here, since a much larger clone lies one base away. The gene calls are TRBV10-3 and TRBJ2-7; 8 bases map to TRBD1. Germline V gene data show CDR1 as ENHRY and CDR2 as SYGVKD. V lost 11 bases to trimming and J lost 2 bases; unmatched junction nucleotides: 5. The CDR3 covers 12 residues. DNA of the CDR3: TGTGCCGTCGGGACAGGAACCTACGAGCAGTACTTC. Residues: CAVGTGTYEQYF.

Ten or more counts support this clonotype. The gene calls are TRBV28 and TRBJ2-3; D is undetermined. The CDR3 sequence is 12 residues long. Trimming took 5 bases from V and 5 from J, leaving 8 bases between them. Germline values: CDR1 MDHEN, CDR2 SYDVKM. The CDR3 loop reads CASSLIGDTQYF. The CDR3 DNA reads as TGTGCCAGCAGTCTTATCGGAGATACGCAGTATTTT.

This clonotype was recorded at least ten times. The chain recombines TRBV27 with TRBJ2-5; TRBD1 agrees at 8 bases. Germline assignment: CDR1 MNHEY and CDR2 SMNVEV (reference sequence). This CDR3 comprises 15 residues. The V gene end was trimmed by 6 bases and the J gene end by 4 bases; junction bases not matched to a gene: 10. This CDR3 is CASRRLRQGRETQYF. In DNA, the CDR3 is TGTGCCAGCAGGAGGCTCAGACAGGGGCGAGAGACCCAGTACTTC.

This clonotype was counted ten times or more. The rearrangement joins TRBV5-5 to TRBJ1-2, with unresolved D. This CDR3 is 13 amino acids long. Germline-derived CDR1 and CDR2 are SGHKS and YYEKEE (reference sequence). The V end lost 4 bases, the J end lost 13 bases, and 20 bases lay between the germline ends. CDR3 nucleotide sequence: TGTGCCAGCAGCCTCATATCAGGAGTAGTAACCACCTTC. The encoded protein is CASSLISGVVTTF.

The rearrangement joins TRBV4-2 to TRBJ2-7, with 9 bases lining up with TRBD2. With 0 bases clipped from V and 4 bases from J, the junction kept 4 bases outside the gene matches. In germline, CDR1 is LGHNA, CDR2 YNFKEQ. This CDR3 has 15 residues. The CDR3 reads CASSQDSREGYEQYF. The DNA of the CDR3 is TGTGCCAGCAGCCAAGATTCGCGGGAGGGTTACGAGCAGTACTTC.

Many counts were recorded for this clonotype. The chain has TRBV18 and TRBJ2-3, with a possible D match to TRBD1 (7 bases). This CDR3 contains 14 residues. Germline V gene lookup returns CDR1 KGHSH and CDR2 LQKENI. V lost 6 bases and J 5 bases, leaving 15 bases between the germline ends. The CDR3 coding sequence is TGTGCCAGCTCCCCGGCGGGACAGCGAGATACGCAGTATTTT. This codes for CASSPAGQRDTQYF.

This clonotype has at least ten counts. The chain couples TRBV28 to TRBJ1-4; D is unclear. Germline loops: CDR1 MDHEN, CDR2 SYDVKM. The V end was cut by 3 bases, the J end by 10 bases, with 12 bases between. The CDR3 is 13 residues long. Here the CDR3 reads CASSLFTAGKLFF. The CDR3 region has the DNA TGTGCCAGCAGTTTGTTCACCGCAGGAAAACTGTTTTTT.